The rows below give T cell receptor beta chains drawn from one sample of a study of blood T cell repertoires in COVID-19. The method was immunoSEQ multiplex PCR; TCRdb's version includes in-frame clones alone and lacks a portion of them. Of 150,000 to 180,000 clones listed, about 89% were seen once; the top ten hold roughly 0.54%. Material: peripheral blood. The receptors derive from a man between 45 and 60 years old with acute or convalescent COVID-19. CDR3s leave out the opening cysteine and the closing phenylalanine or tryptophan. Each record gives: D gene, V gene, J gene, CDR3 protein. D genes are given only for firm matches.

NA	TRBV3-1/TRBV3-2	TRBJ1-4	ASSQGRGSETTNEKLF
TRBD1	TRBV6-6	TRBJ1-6	ASSYDRGGSPLH
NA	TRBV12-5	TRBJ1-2	ASGSNYGYT
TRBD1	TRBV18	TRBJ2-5	ASSLGQGGETQY
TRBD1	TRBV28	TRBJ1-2	ASLGTGKSGYT
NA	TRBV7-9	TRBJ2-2	ASSPGNSGELF
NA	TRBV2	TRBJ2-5	ASQTGETQY
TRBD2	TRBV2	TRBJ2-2	ASGGDTGELF
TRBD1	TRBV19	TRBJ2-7	ASRDRGSSYEQY
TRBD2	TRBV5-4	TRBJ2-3	ASSFRTSGLTDTQY
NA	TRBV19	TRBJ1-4	ASARGTSTNEKLF
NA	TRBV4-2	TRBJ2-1	ASSQTGSQGNEQF
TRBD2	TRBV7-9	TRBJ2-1	ASSLAVAGVNEQF
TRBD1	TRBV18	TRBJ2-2	ASSSTYTGGVGELF
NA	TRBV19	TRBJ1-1	ASSKGVGKITEAF
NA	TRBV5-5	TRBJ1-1	ASSFQLGSGTEAF
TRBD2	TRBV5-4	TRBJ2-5	ASSRGTSGGTETQY
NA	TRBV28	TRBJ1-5	ASSLRDKWQPQH
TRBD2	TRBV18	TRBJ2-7	ASSPGLAGVSYEQY
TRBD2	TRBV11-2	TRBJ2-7	ASSLGASGVSSYEQY
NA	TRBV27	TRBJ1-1	ASSFGSRNTEAF
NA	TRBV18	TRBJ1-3	ASSPGADFSGNTIY
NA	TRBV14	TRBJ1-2	ASSHVRNYGYT
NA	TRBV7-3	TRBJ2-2	ASSFRGMDTGELF
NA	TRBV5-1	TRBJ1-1	ASSSGGSLGVNTEAF
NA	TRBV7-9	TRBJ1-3	ASSLQGMFGNTIY
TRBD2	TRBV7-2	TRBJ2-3	ASSLWGLAGGNTDTQY
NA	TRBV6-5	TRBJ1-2	ASSYSGGNNYGYT
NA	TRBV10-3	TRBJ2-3	AIRGTSTDTQY
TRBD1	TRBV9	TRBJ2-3	ASNAGQGTDTQY
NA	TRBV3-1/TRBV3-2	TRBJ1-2	ASSRGPVGGYT
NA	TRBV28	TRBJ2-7	ASSRTLVGEQY
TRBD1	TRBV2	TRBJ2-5	ASNRPGQQETQY
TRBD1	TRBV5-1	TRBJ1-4	ASSYRDSNEKLF
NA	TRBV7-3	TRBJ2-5	ASSLAPQETQY
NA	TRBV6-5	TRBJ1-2	ASSYAQGTNYGYT
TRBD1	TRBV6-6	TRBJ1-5	ASSPWDREDQPQH
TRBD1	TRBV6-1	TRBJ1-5	ASSRDSYSNQPQH
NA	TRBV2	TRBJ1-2	ASTEQGNYGYT
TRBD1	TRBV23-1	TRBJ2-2	ASSHPHLGDRTNTGELF